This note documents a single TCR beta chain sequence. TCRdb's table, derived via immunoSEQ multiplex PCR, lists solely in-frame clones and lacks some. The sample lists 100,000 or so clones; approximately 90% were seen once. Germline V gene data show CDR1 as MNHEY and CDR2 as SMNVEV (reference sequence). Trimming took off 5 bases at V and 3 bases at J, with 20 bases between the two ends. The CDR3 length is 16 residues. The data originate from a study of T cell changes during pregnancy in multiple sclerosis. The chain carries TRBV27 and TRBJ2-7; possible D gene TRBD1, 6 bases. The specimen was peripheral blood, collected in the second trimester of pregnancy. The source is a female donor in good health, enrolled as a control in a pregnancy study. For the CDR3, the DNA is TGTGCCAGCAGTCTCCCGCCTCAGGGGAGCCTCTACGAGCAGTACTTC. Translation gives CASSLPPQGSLYEQYF.